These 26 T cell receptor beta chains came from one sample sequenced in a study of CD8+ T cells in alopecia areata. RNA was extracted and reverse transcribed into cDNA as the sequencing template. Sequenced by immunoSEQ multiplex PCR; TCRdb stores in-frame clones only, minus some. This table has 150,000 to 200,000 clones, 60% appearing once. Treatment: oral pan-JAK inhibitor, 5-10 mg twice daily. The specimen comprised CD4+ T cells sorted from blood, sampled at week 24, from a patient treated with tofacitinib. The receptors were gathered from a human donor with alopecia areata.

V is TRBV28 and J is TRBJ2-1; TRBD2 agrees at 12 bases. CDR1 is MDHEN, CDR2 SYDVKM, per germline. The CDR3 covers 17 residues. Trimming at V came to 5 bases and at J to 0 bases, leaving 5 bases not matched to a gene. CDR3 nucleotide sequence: TGTGCCAGCAGTGAAACTAGCGGGGGGCTCTCCTACAATGAGCAGTTCTTC. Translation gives CASSETSGGLSYNEQFF.

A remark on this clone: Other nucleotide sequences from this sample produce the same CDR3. The CDR3 coding sequence is TGCAGCGTTGGGCTGGAGACCCAGTACTTC. Translating gives CSVGLETQYF. The V gene is TRBV29-1, the J gene TRBJ2-5; D call uncertain. The germline gives CDR1 SQVTM, CDR2 ANQGSEA. Trimming cost V 4 bases and J 5 bases, with 5 bases left between them. CDR3 size: 10 residues.

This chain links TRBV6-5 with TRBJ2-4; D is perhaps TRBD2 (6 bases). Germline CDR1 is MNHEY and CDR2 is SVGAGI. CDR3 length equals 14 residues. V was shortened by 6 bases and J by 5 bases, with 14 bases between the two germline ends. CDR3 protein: CASRSGGGENIQYF. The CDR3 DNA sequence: TGTGCCAGCAGGAGCGGTGGAGGGGAAAACATTCAGTACTTC.

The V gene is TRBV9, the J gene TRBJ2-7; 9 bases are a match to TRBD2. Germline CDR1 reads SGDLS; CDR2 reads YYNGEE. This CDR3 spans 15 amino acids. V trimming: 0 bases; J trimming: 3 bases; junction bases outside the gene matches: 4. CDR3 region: CASSVASGGFYEQYF. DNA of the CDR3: TGTGCCAGCAGCGTAGCCAGCGGGGGGTTCTACGAGCAGTACTTC.

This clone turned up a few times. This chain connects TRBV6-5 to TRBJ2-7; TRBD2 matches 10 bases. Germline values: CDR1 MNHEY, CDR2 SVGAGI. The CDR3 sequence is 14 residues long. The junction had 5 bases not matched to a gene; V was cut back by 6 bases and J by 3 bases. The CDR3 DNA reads TGTGCCAGCAGCGGTAGCGGGGGGCACTACGAGCAGTACTTC. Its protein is CASSGSGGHYEQYF.

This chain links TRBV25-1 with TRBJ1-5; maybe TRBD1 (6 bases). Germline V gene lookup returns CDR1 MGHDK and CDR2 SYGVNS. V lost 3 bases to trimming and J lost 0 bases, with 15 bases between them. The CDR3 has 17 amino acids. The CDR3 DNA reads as TGTGCCAGCAGTGAGACCGGGACAAAAGATAGCAATCAGCCCCAGCATTTT. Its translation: CASSETGTKDSNQPQHF.

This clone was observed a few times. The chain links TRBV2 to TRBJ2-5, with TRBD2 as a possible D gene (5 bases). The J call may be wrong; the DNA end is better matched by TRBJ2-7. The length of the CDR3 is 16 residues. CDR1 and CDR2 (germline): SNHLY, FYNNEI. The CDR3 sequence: CASSEALMNSGYEQYF. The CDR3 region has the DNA TGTGCCAGCAGTGAAGCGCTGATGAACAGCGGCTACGAGCAGTACTTC.

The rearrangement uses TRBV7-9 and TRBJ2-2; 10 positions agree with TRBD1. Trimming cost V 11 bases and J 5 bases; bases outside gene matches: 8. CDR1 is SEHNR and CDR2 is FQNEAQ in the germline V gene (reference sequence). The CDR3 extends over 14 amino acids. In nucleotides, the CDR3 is TGTGCCTCCGGAGGGACAGGGGTGACCGGGGAGCTGTTTTTT. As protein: CASGGTGVTGELFF.

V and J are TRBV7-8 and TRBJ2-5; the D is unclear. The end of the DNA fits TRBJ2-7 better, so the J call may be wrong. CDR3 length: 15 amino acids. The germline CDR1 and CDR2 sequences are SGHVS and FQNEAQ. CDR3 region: CASSFPLTGYGEQYF. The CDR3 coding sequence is TGTGCCAGCAGCTTTCCGCTGACTGGTTACGGCGAGCAGTACTTC.

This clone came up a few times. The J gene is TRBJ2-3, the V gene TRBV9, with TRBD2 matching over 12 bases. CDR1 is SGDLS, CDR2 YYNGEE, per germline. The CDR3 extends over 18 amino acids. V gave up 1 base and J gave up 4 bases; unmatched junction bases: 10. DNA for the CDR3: TGTGCCAGCAGCGTAAGGTCTAGCGGGGGGGCCATGGCAGATACGCAGTATTTT. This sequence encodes CASSVRSSGGAMADTQYF.

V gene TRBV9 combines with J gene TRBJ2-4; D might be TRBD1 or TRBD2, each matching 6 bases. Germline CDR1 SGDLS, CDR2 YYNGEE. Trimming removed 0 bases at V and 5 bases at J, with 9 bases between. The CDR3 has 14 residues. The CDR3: CASSVGGGQNIQYF. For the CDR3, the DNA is TGTGCCAGCAGCGTAGGAGGGGGGCAAAACATTCAGTACTTC.

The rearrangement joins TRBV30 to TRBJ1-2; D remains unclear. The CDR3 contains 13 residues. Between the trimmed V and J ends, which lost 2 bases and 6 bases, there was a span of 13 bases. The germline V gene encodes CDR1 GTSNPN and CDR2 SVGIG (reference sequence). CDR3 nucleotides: TGTGCCTGGAGTTCTGGGCGTAGGCATGGCTACACCTTC. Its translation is CAWSSGRRHGYTF.

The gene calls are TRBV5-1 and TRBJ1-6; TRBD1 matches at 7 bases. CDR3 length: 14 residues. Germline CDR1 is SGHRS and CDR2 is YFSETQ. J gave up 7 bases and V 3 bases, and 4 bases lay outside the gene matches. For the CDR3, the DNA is TGCGCCAGCAGCTCACAGGGGCTGAATTCACCCCTCCACTTT. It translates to CASSSQGLNSPLHF. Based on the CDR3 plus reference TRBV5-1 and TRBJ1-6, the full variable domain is KAGVTQTPRYLIKTRGQQVTLSCSPISGHRSVSWYQQTPGQGLQFLFEYFSETQRNKGNFPGRFSGRQFSNSRSEMNVSTLELGDSALYLCASSSQGLNSPLHFGNGTRLTVT.

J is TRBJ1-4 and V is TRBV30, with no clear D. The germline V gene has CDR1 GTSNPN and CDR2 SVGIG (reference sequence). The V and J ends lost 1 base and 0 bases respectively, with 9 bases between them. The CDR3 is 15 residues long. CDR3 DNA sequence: TGTGCCTGGAGTGGAGGGCAGGCAACTAATGAAAAACTGTTTTTT. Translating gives CAWSGGQATNEKLFF.

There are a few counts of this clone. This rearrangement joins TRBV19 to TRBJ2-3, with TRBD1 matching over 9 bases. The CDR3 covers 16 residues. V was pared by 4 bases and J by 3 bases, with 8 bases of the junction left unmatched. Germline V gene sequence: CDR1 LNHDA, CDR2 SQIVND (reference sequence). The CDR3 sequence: CASSTGDRAKTDTQYF. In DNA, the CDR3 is TGTGCCAGTAGTACCGGGGACAGGGCTAAAACAGATACGCAGTATTTT. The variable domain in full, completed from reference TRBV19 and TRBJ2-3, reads DGGITQSPKYLFRKEGQNVTLSCEQNLNHDAMYWYRQDPGQGLRLIYYSQIVNDFQKGDIAEGYSVSREKKESFPLTVTSAQKNPTAFYLCASSTGDRAKTDTQYFGPGTRLTVL.

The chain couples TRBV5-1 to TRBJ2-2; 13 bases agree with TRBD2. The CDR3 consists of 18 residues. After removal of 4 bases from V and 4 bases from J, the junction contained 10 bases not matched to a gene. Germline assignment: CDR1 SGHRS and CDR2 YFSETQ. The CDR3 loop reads CASSPGLAGDGGTGELFF. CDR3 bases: TGCGCCAGCAGCCCAGGACTAGCGGGGGACGGAGGCACCGGGGAGCTGTTTTTT. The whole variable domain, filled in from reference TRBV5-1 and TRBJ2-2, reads KAGVTQTPRYLIKTRGQQVTLSCSPISGHRSVSWYQQTPGQGLQFLFEYFSETQRNKGNFPGRFSGRQFSNSRSEMNVSTLELGDSALYLCASSPGLAGDGGTGELFFGEGSRLTVL.

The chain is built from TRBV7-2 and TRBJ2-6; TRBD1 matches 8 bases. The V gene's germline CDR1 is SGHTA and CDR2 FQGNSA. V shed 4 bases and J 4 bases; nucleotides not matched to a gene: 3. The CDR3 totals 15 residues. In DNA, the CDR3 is TGTGCCAGCAGCTACAGGGGGACCGGGGCCAACGTCCTGACTTTC. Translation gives CASSYRGTGANVLTF.

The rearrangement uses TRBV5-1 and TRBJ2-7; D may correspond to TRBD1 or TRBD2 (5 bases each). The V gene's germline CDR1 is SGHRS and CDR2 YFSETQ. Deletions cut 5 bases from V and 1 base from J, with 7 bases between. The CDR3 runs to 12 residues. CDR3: CASRGESYEQYF. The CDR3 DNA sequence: TGCGCCAGCAGGGGGGAGTCCTACGAGCAGTACTTC.

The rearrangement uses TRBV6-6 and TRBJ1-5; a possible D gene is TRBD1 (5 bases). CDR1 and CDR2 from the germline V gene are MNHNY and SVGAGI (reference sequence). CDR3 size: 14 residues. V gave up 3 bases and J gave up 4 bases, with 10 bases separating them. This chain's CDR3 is CASSYTGKNQPQHF. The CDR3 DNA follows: TGTGCCAGCAGTTATACAGGCAAAAATCAGCCCCAGCATTTT.

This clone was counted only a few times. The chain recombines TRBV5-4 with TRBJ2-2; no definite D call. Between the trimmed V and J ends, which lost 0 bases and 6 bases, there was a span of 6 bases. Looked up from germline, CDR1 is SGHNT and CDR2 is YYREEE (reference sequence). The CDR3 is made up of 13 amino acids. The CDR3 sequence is CASSLAQPGELFF. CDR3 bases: TGTGCCAGCAGCTTGGCTCAGCCCGGGGAGCTGTTTTTT.

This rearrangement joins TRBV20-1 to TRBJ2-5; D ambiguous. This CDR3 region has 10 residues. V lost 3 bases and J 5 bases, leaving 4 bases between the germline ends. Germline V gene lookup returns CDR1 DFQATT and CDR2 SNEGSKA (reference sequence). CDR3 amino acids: CSARWETQYF. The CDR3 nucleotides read TGCAGTGCTAGGTGGGAGACCCAGTACTTC.

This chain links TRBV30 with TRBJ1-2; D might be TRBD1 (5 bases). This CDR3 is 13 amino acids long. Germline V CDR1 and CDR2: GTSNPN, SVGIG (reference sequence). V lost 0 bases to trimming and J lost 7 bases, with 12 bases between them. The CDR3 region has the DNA TGTGCCTGGAGTGTAGTCAGGGACTTTGGCTACACCTTC. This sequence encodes CAWSVVRDFGYTF. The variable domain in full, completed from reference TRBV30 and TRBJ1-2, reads SQTIHQWPATLVQPVGSPLSLECTVEGTSNPNLYWYRQAAGRGLQLLFYSVGIGQISSEVPQNLSASRPQDRQFILSSKKLLLSDSGFYLCAWSVVRDFGYTFGSGTRLTVV.

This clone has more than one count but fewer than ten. CDR3 loop: CSVEGAPDQPQHF. CDR3 DNA: TGCAGCGTAGAGGGGGCCCCGGATCAGCCCCAGCATTTT. The chain carries TRBV29-1 and TRBJ1-5; 7 bases match TRBD1. Germline values: CDR1 SQVTM, CDR2 ANQGSEA. Germline trimming cut 6 bases from V and 5 bases from J; bases unmatched to any gene: 7. The CDR3 totals 13 residues. Together with reference TRBV29-1 and TRBJ1-5, the CDR3 gives the full variable domain: SAVISQKPSRDICQRGTSLTIQCQVDSQVTMMFWYRQQPGQSLTLIATANQGSEATYESGFVIDKFPISRPNLTFSTLTVSNMSPEDSSIYLCSVEGAPDQPQHFGDGTRLSIL.

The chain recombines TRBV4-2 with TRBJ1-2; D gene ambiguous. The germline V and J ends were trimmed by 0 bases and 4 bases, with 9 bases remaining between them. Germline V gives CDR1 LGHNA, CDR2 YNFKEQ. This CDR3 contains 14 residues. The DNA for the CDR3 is TGTGCCAGCAGCCAAGACCAGGTCACCTATGGCTACACCTTC. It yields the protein CASSQDQVTYGYTF.

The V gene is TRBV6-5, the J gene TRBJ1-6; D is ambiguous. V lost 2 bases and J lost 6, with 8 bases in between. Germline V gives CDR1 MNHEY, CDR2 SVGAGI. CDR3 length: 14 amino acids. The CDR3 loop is CASSYRESNSPLHF. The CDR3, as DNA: TGTGCCAGCAGTTACAGGGAGAGTAATTCACCCCTCCACTTT.

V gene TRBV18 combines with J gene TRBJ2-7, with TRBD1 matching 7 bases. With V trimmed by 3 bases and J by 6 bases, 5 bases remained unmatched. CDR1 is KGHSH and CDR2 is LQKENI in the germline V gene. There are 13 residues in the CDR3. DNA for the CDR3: TGTGCCAGCTCACCGTCGAACAGGGGCGAGCAGTACTTC. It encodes CASSPSNRGEQYF.